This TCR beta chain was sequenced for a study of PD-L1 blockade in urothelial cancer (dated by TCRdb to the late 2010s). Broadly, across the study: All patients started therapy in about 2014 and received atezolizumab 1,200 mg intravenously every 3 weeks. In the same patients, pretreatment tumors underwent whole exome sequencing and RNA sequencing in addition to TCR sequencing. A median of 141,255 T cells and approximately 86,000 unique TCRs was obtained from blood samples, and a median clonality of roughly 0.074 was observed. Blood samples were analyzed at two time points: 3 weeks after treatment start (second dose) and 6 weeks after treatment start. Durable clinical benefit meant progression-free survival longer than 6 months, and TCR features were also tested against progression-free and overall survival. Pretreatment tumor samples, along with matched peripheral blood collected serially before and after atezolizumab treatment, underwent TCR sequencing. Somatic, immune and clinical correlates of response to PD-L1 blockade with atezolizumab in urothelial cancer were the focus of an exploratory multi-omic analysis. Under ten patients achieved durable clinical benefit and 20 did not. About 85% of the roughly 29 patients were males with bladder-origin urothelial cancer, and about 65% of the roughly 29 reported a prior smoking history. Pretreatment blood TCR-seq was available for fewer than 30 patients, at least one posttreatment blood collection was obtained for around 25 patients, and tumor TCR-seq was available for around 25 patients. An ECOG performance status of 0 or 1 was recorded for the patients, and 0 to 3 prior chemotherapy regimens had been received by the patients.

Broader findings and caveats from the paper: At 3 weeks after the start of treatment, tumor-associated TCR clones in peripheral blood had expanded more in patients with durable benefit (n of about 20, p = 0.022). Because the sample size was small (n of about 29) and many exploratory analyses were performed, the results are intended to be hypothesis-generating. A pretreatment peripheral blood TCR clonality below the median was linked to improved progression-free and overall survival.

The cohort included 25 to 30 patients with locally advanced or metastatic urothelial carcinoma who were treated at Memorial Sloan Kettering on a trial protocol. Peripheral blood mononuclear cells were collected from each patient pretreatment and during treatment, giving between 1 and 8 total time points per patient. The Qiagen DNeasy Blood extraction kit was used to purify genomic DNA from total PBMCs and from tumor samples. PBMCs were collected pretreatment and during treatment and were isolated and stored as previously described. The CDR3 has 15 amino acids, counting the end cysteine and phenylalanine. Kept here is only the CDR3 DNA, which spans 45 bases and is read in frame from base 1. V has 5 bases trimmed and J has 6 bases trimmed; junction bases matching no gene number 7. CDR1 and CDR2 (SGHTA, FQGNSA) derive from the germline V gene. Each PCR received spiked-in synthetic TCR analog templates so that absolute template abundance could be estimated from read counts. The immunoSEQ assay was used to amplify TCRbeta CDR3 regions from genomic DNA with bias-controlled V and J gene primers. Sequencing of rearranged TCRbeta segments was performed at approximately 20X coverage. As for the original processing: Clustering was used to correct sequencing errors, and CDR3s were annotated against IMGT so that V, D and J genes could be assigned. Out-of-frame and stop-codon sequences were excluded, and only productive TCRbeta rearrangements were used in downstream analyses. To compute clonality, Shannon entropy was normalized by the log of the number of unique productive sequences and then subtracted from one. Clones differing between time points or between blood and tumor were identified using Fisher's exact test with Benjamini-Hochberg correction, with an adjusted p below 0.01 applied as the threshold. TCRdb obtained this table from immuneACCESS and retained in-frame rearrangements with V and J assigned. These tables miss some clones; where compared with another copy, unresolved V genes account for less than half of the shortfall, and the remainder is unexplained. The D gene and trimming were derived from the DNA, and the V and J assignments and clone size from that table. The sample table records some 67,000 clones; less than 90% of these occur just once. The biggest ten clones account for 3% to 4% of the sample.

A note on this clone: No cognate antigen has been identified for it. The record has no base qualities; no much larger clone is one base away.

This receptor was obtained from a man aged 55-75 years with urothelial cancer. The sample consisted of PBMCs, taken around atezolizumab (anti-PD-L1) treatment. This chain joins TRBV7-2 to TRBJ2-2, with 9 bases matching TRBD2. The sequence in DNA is TGTGCCAGCAGCCTCGTAGCGGGAGTATCCGGGGAGCTGTTTTTT. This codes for CASSLVAGVSGELFF.